What follows are 4 T cell receptor beta chains derived from one specimen sequenced in a study of blood T cell repertoires in COVID-19. Repertoires were generated with immunoSEQ multiplex PCR, while TCRdb's copy carries only in-frame clones and drops some. The sample contains 400,000 or so clones, 80% to 90% of which appear only once. The sequenced sample was PBMCs or T cells enriched from blood (not recorded which). All receptors come from a middle-aged man in a cohort exposed to, infected with or recovered from COVID-19 (not recorded which).

The chain employs TRBV11-2 and TRBJ2-7, with no clear D. The CDR3 runs to 15 residues. V shed 1 base and J shed 1 base, with 11 bases lying between them. The germline CDR1 and CDR2 sequences are SGHAT and FQNNGV. Here the CDR3 reads CASSLVVLGSYEQYF. CDR3 DNA: TGTGCCAGCAGCTTAGTTGTCCTCGGGTCCTACGAGCAGTACTTC.

The chain joins TRBV5-6 to TRBJ2-7, with 9 nucleotides matching TRBD2. V shed 1 base, J shed 2 bases, and the junction held 4 bases outside the gene matches. CDR1 is SGHDT, CDR2 YYEEEE, per germline. The CDR3 extends over 15 amino acids. The CDR3 reads CASSLRAGGTYEQYF. DNA for the CDR3: TGTGCCAGCAGCTTGAGGGCGGGAGGGACCTACGAGCAGTACTTC.

This chain links TRBV3-1 (or the pseudogene TRBV3-2) with TRBJ2-1; 8 bases are shared with TRBD1. The germline gives CDR1 LGHDT, CDR2 YNNKEL (reference sequence). After removal of 1 base from V and 10 bases from J, the junction contained 9 bases not matched to a gene. The CDR3 is 15 amino acids. The CDR3 reads CASSQGGTGINEQFF. CDR3 nucleotides: TGTGCCAGCAGCCAAGGGGGGACAGGAATTAACGAGCAGTTCTTC.

V and J are TRBV6-6 and TRBJ1-1; D is perhaps TRBD1 (5 bases). The germline V gene encodes CDR1 MNHNY and CDR2 SVGAGI (reference sequence). Trimming stripped 6 bases from V and 5 bases from J, with 16 bases between. The CDR3 loop spans 14 amino acids. CDR3 amino acids: CASRYGGTGTEAFF. The DNA for the CDR3 is TGTGCCAGCAGATACGGGGGGACGGGGACTGAAGCTTTCTTT.